This T cell receptor beta chain was obtained from a study of blood T cells in healthy people across ages. Study-level background: Template switching recovered approximately one barcoded beta molecule for every two T cells.

General study points: Higher diversity and more naive CD4+ cells were features of long-lived donors, compared to aged donors.

With a J-beta primer mix and a sample-barcoded 5' primer, a second PCR ran 7 to 11 cycles. TCRdb redid the calling of the 5' RACE reads with MiXCR, one entry per CDR3 protein. The profile covers around 1,700,000 distinct CDR3 sequences, with 28% appearing a single time and about 8% taken by the ten largest. In each sample, at least 6.5 million PBMCs were isolated. From germline, CDR1 is LNHDA and CDR2 SQIVND (reference sequence). The CDR3 spans 15 residues. V was clipped by 5 bases and J by 0 bases, with 11 bases between them. This clonotype appeared a single time. Its antigen remains unknown. The chain couples TRBV19 to TRBJ2-1; no clear D gene. This clonotype was sampled from a woman in her thirties in good health. Sequenced material: blood. CDR3 residues: CASSSSRSSYNEQFF. As DNA, the CDR3 is TGTGCCAGTAGTTCGAGCCGGAGCTCCTACAATGAGCAGTTCTTC.